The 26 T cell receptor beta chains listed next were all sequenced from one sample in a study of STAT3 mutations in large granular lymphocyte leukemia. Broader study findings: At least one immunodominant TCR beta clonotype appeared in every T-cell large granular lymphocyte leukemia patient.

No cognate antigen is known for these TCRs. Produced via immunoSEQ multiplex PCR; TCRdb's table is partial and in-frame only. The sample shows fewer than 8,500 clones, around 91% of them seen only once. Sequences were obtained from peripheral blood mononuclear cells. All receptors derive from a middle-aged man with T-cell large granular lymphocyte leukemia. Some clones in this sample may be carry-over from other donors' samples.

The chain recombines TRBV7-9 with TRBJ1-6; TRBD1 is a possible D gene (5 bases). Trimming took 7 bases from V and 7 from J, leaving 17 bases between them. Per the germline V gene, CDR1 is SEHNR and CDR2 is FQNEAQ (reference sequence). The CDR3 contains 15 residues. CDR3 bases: TGTGCCAGCACTGGGGGGGAGGCTTCCAATTCACCCCTCCACTTT. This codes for CASTGGEASNSPLHF.

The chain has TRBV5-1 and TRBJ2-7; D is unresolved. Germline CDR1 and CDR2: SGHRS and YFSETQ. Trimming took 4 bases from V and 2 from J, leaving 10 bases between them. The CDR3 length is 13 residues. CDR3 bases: TGCGCCAGCAGCCCCCTTGGACCCTACGAGCAGTACTTC. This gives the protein CASSPLGPYEQYF. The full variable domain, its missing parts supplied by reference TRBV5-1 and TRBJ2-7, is KAGVTQTPRYLIKTRGQQVTLSCSPISGHRSVSWYQQTPGQGLQFLFEYFSETQRNKGNFPGRFSGRQFSNSRSEMNVSTLELGDSALYLCASSPLGPYEQYFGPGTRLTVT.

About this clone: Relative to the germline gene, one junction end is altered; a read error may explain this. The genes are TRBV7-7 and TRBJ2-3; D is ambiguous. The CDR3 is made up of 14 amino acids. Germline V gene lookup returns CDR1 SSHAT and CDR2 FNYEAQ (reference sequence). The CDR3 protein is CASSLGTDTDTQYF. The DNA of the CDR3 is TGTGCTAGCAGCTTAGGTACGGACACAGATACGCAGTATTTT.

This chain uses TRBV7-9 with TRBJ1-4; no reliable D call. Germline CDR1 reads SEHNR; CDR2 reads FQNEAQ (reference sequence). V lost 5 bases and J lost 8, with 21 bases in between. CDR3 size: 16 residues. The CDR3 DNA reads TGTGCCAGCAGCCGGTCGGCAGCTCTACCTGGAGAAAAACTGTTTTTT. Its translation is CASSRSAALPGEKLFF.

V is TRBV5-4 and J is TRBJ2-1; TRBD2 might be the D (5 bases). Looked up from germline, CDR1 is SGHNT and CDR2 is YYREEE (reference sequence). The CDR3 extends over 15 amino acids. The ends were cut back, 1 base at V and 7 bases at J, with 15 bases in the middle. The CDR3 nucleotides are TGTGCCAGCAGCTTGCCCCTTGACGGAGGAAATGAGCAGTTCTTC. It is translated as CASSLPLDGGNEQFF.

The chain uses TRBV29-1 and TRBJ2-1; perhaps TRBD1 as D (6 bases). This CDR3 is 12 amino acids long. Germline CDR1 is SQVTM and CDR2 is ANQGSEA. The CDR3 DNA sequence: TGCCTGGCAGGGGAATCCTACAATGAGCAGTTCTTC. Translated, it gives CLAGESYNEQFF.

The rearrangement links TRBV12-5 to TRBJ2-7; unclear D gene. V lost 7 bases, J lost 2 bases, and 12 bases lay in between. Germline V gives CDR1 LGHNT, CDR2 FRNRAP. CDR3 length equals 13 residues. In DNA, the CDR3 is TGTGCTAGTGTTAAAGGCACCACCTACGAGCAGTACTTC. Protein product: CASVKGTTYEQYF.

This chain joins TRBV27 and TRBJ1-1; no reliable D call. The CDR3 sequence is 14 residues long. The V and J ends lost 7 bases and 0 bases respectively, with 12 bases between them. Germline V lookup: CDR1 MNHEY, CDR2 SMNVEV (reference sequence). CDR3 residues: CASKLTGVNTEAFF. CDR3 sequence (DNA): TGTGCCAGCAAGCTCACGGGAGTGAACACTGAAGCTTTCTTT.

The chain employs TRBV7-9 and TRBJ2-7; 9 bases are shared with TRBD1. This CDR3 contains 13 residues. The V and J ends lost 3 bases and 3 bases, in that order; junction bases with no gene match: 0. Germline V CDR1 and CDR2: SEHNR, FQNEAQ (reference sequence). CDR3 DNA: TGTGCCAGCAGCTTGACAGGGGGCTACGAGCAGTACTTC. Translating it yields CASSLTGGYEQYF.

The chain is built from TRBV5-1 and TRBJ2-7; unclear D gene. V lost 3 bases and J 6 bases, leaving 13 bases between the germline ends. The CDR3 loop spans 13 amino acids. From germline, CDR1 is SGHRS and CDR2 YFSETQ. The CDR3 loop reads CASSSEFPSEQYF. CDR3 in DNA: TGCGCCAGCAGCTCCGAATTCCCTAGCGAGCAGTACTTC.

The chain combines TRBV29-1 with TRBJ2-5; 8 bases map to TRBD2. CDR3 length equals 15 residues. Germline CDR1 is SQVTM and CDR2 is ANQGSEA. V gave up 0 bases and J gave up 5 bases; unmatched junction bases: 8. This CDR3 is CSVEDGRGGLETQYF. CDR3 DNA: TGCAGCGTTGAAGATGGTCGGGGGGGCCTCGAGACCCAGTACTTC.

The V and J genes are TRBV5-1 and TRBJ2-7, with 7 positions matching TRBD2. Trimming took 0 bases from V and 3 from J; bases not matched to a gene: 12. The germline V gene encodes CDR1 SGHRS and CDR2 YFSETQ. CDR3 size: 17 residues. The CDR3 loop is CASSLAVGASGNYEQYF. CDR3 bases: TGCGCCAGCAGCTTGGCGGTTGGGGCTAGCGGTAACTACGAGCAGTACTTC.

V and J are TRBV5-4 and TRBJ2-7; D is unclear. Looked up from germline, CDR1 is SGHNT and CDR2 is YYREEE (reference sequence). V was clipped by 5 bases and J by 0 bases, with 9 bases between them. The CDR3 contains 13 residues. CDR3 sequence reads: CASSHSDSYEQYF. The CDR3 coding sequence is TGTGCCAGCAGTCACTCAGACTCCTACGAGCAGTACTTC.

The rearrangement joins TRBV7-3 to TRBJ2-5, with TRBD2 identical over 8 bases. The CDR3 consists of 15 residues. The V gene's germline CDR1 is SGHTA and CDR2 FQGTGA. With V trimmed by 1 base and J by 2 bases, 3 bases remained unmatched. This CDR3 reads CASSLMAGGQETQYF. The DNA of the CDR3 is TGTGCCAGCAGCTTAATGGCGGGGGGACAAGAGACCCAGTACTTC.

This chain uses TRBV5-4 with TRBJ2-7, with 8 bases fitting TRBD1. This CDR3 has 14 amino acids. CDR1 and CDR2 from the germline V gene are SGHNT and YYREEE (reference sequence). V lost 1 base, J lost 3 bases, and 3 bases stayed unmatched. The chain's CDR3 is CASSLYGQGYEQYF. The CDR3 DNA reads TGTGCCAGCAGCTTGTACGGACAGGGCTACGAGCAGTACTTC. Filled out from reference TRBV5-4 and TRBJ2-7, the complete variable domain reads ETGVTQSPTHLIKTRGQQVTLRCSSQSGHNTVSWYQQALGQGPQFIFQYYREEENGRGNFPPRFSGLQFPNYSSELNVNALELDDSALYLCASSLYGQGYEQYFGPGTRLTVT.

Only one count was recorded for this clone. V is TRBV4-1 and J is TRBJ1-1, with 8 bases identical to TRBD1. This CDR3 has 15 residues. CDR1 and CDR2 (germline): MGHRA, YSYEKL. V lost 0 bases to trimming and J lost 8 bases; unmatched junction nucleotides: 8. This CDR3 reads CASSQDPGQGREAFF. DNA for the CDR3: TGCGCCAGCAGCCAAGATCCCGGACAGGGCCGGGAAGCTTTCTTT.

CDR3 protein: CASSLDPGTGTYEQYF. CDR3 DNA: TGTGCCAGCAGCTTAGATCCCGGGACAGGGACCTACGAGCAGTACTTC. The J gene is TRBJ2-7, the V gene TRBV11-2; 9 positions match TRBD1. The germline CDR1 and CDR2 sequences are SGHAT and FQNNGV. The CDR3 has 16 amino acids. V was clipped by 0 bases and J by 2 bases; unmatched bases: 5.

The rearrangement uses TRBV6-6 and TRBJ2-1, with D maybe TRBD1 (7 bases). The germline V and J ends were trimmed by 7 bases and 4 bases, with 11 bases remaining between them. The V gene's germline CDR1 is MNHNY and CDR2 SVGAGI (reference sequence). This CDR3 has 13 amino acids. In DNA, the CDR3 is TGTGCCAGCATCGCGGGACAGTACAATGAGCAGTTCTTC. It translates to CASIAGQYNEQFF.

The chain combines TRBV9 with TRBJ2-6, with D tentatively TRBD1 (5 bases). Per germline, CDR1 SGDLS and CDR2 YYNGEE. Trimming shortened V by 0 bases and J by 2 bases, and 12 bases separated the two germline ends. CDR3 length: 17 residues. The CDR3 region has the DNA TGTGCCAGCAGCGTAGGGACACACTGGACTGGGGCCAACGTCCTGACTTTC. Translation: CASSVGTHWTGANVLTF.

The CDR3 region is CASSPGTGPQGYEQYF. CDR3 bases: TGTGCCAGCAGTCCCGGGACAGGGCCCCAGGGCTACGAGCAGTACTTC. The chain joins TRBV25-1 to TRBJ2-7; TRBD1 aligns across 9 bases. V lost 5 bases to trimming and J lost 3 bases; unmatched junction nucleotides: 11. This CDR3 is built from 16 residues. Germline CDR1 MGHDK, CDR2 SYGVNS.

The CDR3 nucleotides read TGTGCCAGCTCACTAGACGGGTATGGCTACACCTTC. It yields the protein CASSLDGYGYTF. The genes are TRBV18 and TRBJ1-2; D unclear. Germline loops: CDR1 KGHSH, CDR2 LQKENI. This CDR3 is built from 12 residues. Trimming stripped 4 bases from V and 5 bases from J, with 8 bases between. Variable domain in full (rest from reference TRBV18 and TRBJ1-2): NAGVMQNPRHLVRRRGQEARLRCSPMKGHSHVYWYRQLPEEGLKFMVYLQKENIIDESGMPKERFSAEFPKEGPSILRIQQVVRGDSAAYFCASSLDGYGYTFGSGTRLTVV.

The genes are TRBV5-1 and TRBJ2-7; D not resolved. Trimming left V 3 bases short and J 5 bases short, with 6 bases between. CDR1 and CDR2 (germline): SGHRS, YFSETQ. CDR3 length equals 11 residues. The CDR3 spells CASSSSDEQYF. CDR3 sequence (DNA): TGCGCCAGCAGCTCCTCAGACGAGCAGTACTTC.

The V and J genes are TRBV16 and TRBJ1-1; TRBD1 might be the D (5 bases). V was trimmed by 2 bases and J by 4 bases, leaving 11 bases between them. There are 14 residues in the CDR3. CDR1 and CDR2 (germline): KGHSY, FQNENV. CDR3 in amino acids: CASSQRQPTTEAFF. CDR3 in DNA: TGTGCCAGCAGCCAAAGACAGCCTACCACTGAAGCTTTCTTT. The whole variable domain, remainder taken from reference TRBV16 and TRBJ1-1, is GEEVAQTPKHLVRGEGQKAKLYCAPIKGHSYVFWYQQVLKNEFKFLISFQNENVFDETGMPKERFSAKCLPNSPCSLEIQATKLEDSAVYFCASSQRQPTTEAFFGQGTRLTVV.

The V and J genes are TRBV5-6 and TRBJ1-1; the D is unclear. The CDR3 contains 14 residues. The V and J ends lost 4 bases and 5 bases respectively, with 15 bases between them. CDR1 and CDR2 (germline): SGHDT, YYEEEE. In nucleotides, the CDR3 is TGTGCCAGCAGCCGGAAGCGAGCGCGGACTGAAGCTTTCTTT. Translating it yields CASSRKRARTEAFF.

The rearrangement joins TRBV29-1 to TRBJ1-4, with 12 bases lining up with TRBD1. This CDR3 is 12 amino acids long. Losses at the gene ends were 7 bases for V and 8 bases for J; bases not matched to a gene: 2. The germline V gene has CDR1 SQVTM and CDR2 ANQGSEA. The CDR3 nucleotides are TGCAGCGCCGGGACAGGGGGCGAAAAACTGTTTTTT. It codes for CSAGTGGEKLFF.

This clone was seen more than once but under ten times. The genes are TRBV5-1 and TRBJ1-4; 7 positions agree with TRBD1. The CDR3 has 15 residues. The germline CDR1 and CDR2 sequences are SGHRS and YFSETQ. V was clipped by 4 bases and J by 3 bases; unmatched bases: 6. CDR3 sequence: CASSPGTVANEKLFF. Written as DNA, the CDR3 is TGCGCCAGCAGCCCTGGGACAGTTGCTAATGAAAAACTGTTTTTT.